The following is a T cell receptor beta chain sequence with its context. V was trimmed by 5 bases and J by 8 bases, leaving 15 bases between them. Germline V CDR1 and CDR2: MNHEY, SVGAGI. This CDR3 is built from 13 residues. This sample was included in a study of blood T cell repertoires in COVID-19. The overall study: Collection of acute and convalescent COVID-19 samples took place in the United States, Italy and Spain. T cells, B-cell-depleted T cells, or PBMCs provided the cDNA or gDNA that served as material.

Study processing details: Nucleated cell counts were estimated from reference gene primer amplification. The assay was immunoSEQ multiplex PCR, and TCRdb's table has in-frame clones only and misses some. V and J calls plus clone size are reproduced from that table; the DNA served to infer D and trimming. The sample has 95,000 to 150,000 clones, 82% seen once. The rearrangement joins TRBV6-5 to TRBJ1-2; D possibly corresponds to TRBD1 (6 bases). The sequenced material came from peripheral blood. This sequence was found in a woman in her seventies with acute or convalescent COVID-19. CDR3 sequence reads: CASSQQGMQGYTF. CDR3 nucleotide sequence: TGTGCCAGCAGTCAACAGGGTATGCAAGGCTACACCTTC.